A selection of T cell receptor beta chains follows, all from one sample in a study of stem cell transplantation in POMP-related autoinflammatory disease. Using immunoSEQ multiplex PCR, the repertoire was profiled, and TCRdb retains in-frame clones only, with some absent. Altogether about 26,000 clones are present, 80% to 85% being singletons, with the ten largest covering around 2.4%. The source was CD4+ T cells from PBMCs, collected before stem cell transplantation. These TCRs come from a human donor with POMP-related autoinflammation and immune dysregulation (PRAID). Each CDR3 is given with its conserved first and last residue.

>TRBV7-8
CASSKSPKGSYEQYF
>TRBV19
CARKGGFNQPQHF
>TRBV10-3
CATGTGTADIQYF
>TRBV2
CASSLGSYEQYF
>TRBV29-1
CSVGTGKAYEQYF
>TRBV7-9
CASSGQVSTDTQYF
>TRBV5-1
CASSLAPGLAGVRPFF
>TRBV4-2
CASSHDTGVGGEDTQYF
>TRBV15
CATSLGRSTYEQYF
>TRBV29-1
CSVGGRRETQYF
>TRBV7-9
CASSLEEQGVYEQYF
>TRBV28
CASRTGDNSYTF
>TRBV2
CASSAGGSYNEQFF
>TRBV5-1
CASSGDTYYGYTF
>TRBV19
CASRMGERENPDEFF
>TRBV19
CASSITGYSNQPQHF
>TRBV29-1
CSVGQGSSGYTF
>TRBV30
CAWSVLDRAGPTF
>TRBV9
CASSEPEGLGKDTIYF
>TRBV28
CASSLWGGFRDRGYSDSTDTQYF
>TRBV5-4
CASSGGLAGGRNEQFF
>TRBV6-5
CASSLRLAGGYEQYF
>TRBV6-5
CASRPLLTAGYTF
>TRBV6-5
CASSPIRGGSTEAFF
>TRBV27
CASSGGLRGPETQYF
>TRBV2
CASSSYWQGAVGYTF
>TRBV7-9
CASSPLGREETQYF
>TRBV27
CASGFEPYNEQFF
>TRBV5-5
CASSSGQGSTNEKLFF
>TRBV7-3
CASSTQRTGTLSGANVLTF
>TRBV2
CASSDVGGAGTGYGYTF
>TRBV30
CATRSGRPGKQFF
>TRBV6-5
CASSPSFRDIQYF
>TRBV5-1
CASSLAGSLADTQYF
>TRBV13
CASSLTGNQPQHF
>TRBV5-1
CASSFSPGSNTGELFF
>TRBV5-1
CASREQETQYF
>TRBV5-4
CASSLDGGPGGELFF
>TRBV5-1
CASSLALRTHNEQFF
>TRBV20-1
CSASGSGYTF
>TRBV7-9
CASSLAEGAQPGTQYF